The 25 T cell receptor beta chains reported below all come from one sample, sequenced in a study of blood T cell repertoires in COVID-19 (dated by TCRdb to 2019 to 2021). The library was obtained by the immunoSEQ multiplex PCR assay. In TCRdb, the immuneACCESS table is reduced to in-frame sequences with V and J assigned. These tables do not hold every clone; where another copy was compared, an unresolved V gene accounts for under half, and the others remain unexplained. This sample has 120,000 to 150,000 clones in its table, and roughly four fifths of those were observed once. Roughly 8.6% of the sample is held by the ten biggest clonotypes. Sequencing was performed on peripheral blood. The receptors were gathered from a woman aged 80 or over in a cohort sampled during active or convalescent COVID-19.

The genes are TRBV28 and TRBJ2-5, with 7 bases lining up with TRBD2. Germline-derived CDR1 and CDR2 are MDHEN and SYDVKM. The V and J ends lost 5 bases and 1 base, in that order; junction bases with no gene match: 7. The CDR3 is 15 amino acids. In DNA, the CDR3 is TGTGCCAGCAGTCCTGTGGGGGGGGGCCAAGAGACCCAGTACTTC. It translates to CASSPVGGGQETQYF.

The rearrangement uses TRBV19 and TRBJ2-1; weak D call: TRBD1 (5 bases). The CDR3 consists of 14 residues. CDR1 LNHDA and CDR2 SQIVND come from the germline V gene (reference sequence). V was pared by 2 bases and J by 2 bases, with 7 bases between. CDR3 in DNA: TGTGCCAGTAGTATAAAGGGGCCCTACAATGAGCAGTTCTTC. Translation gives CASSIKGPYNEQFF.

This clone was seen only once. V is TRBV3-1 (or the pseudogene TRBV3-2) and J is TRBJ2-1; 14 bases fit TRBD2. Germline V gene data show CDR1 as LGHDT and CDR2 as YNNKEL (reference sequence). CDR3 size: 17 residues. Unmatched junction bases numbered 7, after V lost 3 bases and J lost 6 bases. For the CDR3, the DNA is TGTGCCAGCAGCCATCGACTAGCGGGGGGGCCTGGCAATGAGCAGTTCTTC. Encoded protein: CASSHRLAGGPGNEQFF.

The genes are TRBV5-1 and TRBJ1-2; D uncertain. Germline CDR1 SGHRS, CDR2 YFSETQ. The CDR3 length is 12 residues. Deletions cut 4 bases from V and 3 bases from J, with 7 bases between. CDR3 bases: TGCGCCAGCAGCCTTCTAGACTATGGCTACACCTTC. Translated: CASSLLDYGYTF.

The chain combines TRBV29-1 with TRBJ1-4; 10 bases agree with TRBD1. Losses at the gene ends were 0 bases for V and 6 bases for J; bases not matched to a gene: 4. The germline gives CDR1 SQVTM, CDR2 ANQGSEA. This CDR3 region has 15 residues. The CDR3 DNA follows: TGCAGCGTTGAAGATCCGGGACAGGGGTATGAAAAACTGTTTTTT. It encodes CSVEDPGQGYEKLFF.

The rearrangement links TRBV7-8 to TRBJ2-3; maybe TRBD2 (5 bases). CDR3 size: 17 residues. The V and J ends lost 3 bases and 7 bases respectively, with 23 bases between them. In germline, CDR1 is SGHVS, CDR2 FQNEAQ. As DNA, the CDR3 is TGTGCCAGCAGCTTCAACCTTCTTGCGGAGGAACCGAATACGCAGTATTTT. As protein: CASSFNLLAEEPNTQYF.

The chain couples TRBV18 to TRBJ1-1, with 7 bases aligning to TRBD1. The junction had 9 bases not matched to a gene; V was cut back by 6 bases and J by 2 bases. The CDR3 consists of 15 residues. From germline, CDR1 is KGHSH and CDR2 LQKENI. In DNA, the CDR3 is TGTGCCAGCTCCCCCGCGGGACAGTCAAACACTGAAGCTTTCTTT. It encodes CASSPAGQSNTEAFF.

The table lists this clone with a count of one. The chain carries TRBV3-1 (or the pseudogene TRBV3-2) and TRBJ1-6; weak D call: TRBD1 (6 bases). Germline CDR1 and CDR2: LGHDT and YNNKEL (reference sequence). V gave up 0 bases and J gave up 7 bases, with 16 bases separating them. The CDR3 is made up of 17 amino acids. The CDR3 sequence: CASSQDPQGRGNSPLHF. As DNA, the CDR3 is TGTGCCAGCAGCCAAGATCCCCAGGGGCGAGGGAATTCACCCCTCCACTTT.

The chain combines TRBV19 with TRBJ2-2, with TRBD2 matching 9 bases. This CDR3 region has 16 residues. J lost 0 bases, V lost 7 bases, and 6 bases had no gene match. From germline, CDR1 is LNHDA and CDR2 SQIVND (reference sequence). The CDR3 bases are TGTGCCAGTAAGGTCGGCGGGGGGGCGAACACCGGGGAGCTGTTTTTT. Protein sequence: CASKVGGGANTGELFF.

The chain combines TRBV4-1 with TRBJ1-3; 8 positions match TRBD1. Germline loops: CDR1 MGHRA, CDR2 YSYEKL. The CDR3 is 18 amino acids. Trimming took 4 bases from V and 0 from J; bases not matched to a gene: 11. The CDR3 DNA sequence: TGCGCCAGCAGCCTCGGGACAGGTATGGGAGCCTCTGGAAACACCATATATTTT. This sequence encodes CASSLGTGMGASGNTIYF.

The chain links TRBV19 to TRBJ2-7; 10 nucleotides align to TRBD1. Germline V gene data show CDR1 as LNHDA and CDR2 as SQIVND (reference sequence). This CDR3 comprises 16 residues. The ends lost 1 base at V and 0 bases at J; junction bases unmatched: 3. For the CDR3, the DNA is TGTGCCAGTAGTATAGCGTGGACAGGGGGCTCCTACGAGCAGTACTTC. Translating it yields CASSIAWTGGSYEQYF.

CDR3 DNA: TGTGCCAGCAGTCCCACAGGGGGCAGGGAGTTCTTC. It codes for CASSPTGGREFF. J is TRBJ2-1 and V is TRBV7-9, with 9 positions matching TRBD1. The CDR3 sequence is 12 residues long. Unmatched junction bases numbered 8, after V lost 6 bases and J lost 14 bases. Germline V gene sequence: CDR1 SEHNR, CDR2 FQNEAQ (reference sequence).

This chain uses TRBV2 with TRBJ1-4, with D unresolved. The V end was cut by 6 bases, the J end by 8 bases, with 16 bases between. The CDR3 is 14 residues long. Per germline, CDR1 SNHLY and CDR2 FYNNEI. The CDR3 DNA reads as TGTGCCAGCAGGAGGTTGGAGGGAGGGGAAAAACTGTTTTTT. Its protein product is CASRRLEGGEKLFF.

The rearrangement uses TRBV6-6 and TRBJ1-2; TRBD1 agrees at 8 bases. J gave up 4 bases and V 5 bases, and 6 bases lay outside the gene matches. The germline V gene has CDR1 MNHNY and CDR2 SVGAGI (reference sequence). This CDR3 contains 14 residues. CDR3 nucleotide sequence: TGTGCCAGCAGTAGCTGGACAGGGCCCTATGGCTACACCTTC. Residues: CASSSWTGPYGYTF.

This clone was recorded once. This rearrangement joins TRBV6-5 to TRBJ1-6, with a tentative D call TRBD1 (6 bases). The CDR3 is 12 amino acids. Germline V gives CDR1 MNHEY, CDR2 SVGAGI. V was clipped by 9 bases and J by 7 bases, with 10 bases between them. This CDR3 reads CASSTGNSPLHF. As DNA, the CDR3 is TGTGCCAGTTCGACAGGAAATTCACCCCTCCACTTT.

The chain is built from TRBV4-3 and TRBJ1-5, with a tentative D call TRBD1 (6 bases). This CDR3 has 15 amino acids. The germline gives CDR1 LGHNA, CDR2 YSLEER. V gave up 0 bases and J gave up 7 bases, with 13 bases separating them. The CDR3, as DNA: TGCGCCAGCAGCCAAGATGGCAGGGGTGGGCAGCCCCAGCATTTT. This gives the protein CASSQDGRGGQPQHF.

Comments on this clone: Within the sample, other DNA sequences also encode this same CDR3. V usage is TRBV18 and J usage is TRBJ2-1, with 9 bases identical to TRBD1. This CDR3 spans 13 amino acids. Germline CDR1 KGHSH, CDR2 LQKENI. V gave up 2 bases and J gave up 7 bases; unmatched junction bases: 0. The CDR3 reads CASSPGQGNEQFF. The CDR3 DNA sequence: TGTGCCAGCTCACCAGGACAGGGGAATGAGCAGTTCTTC.

About this clone itself: A junction boundary mismatches the germline segment, possibly from a read error. V and J are TRBV11-2 and TRBJ2-1; possibly TRBD1 for D (6 bases). Germline CDR1 and CDR2: SGHAT and FQNNGV. The CDR3 is 15 amino acids. The CDR3, as DNA: TGTGCCAGCAGTTTAGTTACAGGGCTGGGAAATGAGCAGTTCTTC. Residues: CASSLVTGLGNEQFF.

The chain links TRBV19 to TRBJ1-5, with TRBD1 as a possible D gene (5 bases). The CDR3 is 13 amino acids. The V end was cut by 7 bases, the J end by 5 bases, with 12 bases between. CDR1 LNHDA and CDR2 SQIVND come from the germline V gene (reference sequence). CDR3 bases: TGTGCCAGTACGGGGGACCGAGATCAGCCCCAGCATTTT. This sequence encodes CASTGDRDQPQHF.

This clone has only one observation. The chain is built from TRBV2 and TRBJ2-5; no firm D call. CDR1 is SNHLY and CDR2 is FYNNEI in the germline V gene. V lost 2 bases and J lost 1, with 11 bases in between. This CDR3 has 15 residues. The DNA for the CDR3 is TGTGCCAGCAGTGAACGTAGGTGGGCCCAAGAGACCCAGTACTTC. This gives the protein CASSERRWAQETQYF. The full variable domain, its missing parts supplied by reference TRBV2 and TRBJ2-5, is EPEVTQTPSHQVTQMGQEVILRCVPISNHLYFYWYRQILGQKVEFLVSFYNNEISEKSEIFDDQFSVERPDGSNFTLKIRSTKLEDSAMYFCASSERRWAQETQYFGPGTRLLVL.

This chain connects TRBV2 to TRBJ2-7, with D possibly being TRBD2 (5 bases). The CDR3 extends over 11 amino acids. The V gene lost 9 bases and the J gene lost 4 bases, with 10 bases spanning the gap. Germline lookup yields CDR1 SNHLY and CDR2 FYNNEI. The CDR3 protein is CASRGWYEQYF. For the CDR3, the DNA is TGTGCCAGTCGAGGGTGGTACGAGCAGTACTTC.

This rearrangement joins TRBV5-4 to TRBJ2-7; no clear D gene. The V end was cut by 3 bases, the J end by 3 bases, with 13 bases between. Germline V lookup: CDR1 SGHNT, CDR2 YYREEE (reference sequence). This CDR3 region has 14 residues. The CDR3 loop is CASSSSPYVYEQYF. In DNA form, the CDR3 reads TGTGCCAGCAGCTCGAGCCCCTACGTCTACGAGCAGTACTTC.

The chain joins TRBV7-8 to TRBJ2-3; tentative D call: TRBD2 (6 bases). This CDR3 region has 15 residues. V was pared by 3 bases and J by 6 bases, with 16 bases between. CDR1 and CDR2 from the germline V gene are SGHVS and FQNEAQ. The CDR3 region is CASSFPRAGYDTQYF. The CDR3, as DNA: TGTGCCAGCAGCTTCCCGAGGGCGGGATACGATACGCAGTATTTT.

The J gene is TRBJ1-4, the V gene TRBV10-3; D unresolved. CDR3 size: 15 residues. Germline lookup yields CDR1 ENHRY and CDR2 SYGVKD. V lost 0 bases to trimming and J lost 4 bases, with 9 bases between them. The CDR3 sequence: CAISESSGINEKLFF. CDR3 DNA sequence: TGTGCCATCAGTGAGTCGAGTGGTATTAATGAAAAACTGTTTTTT.

The V call is TRBV5-1, the J call TRBJ2-3; D unclear. CDR3 length equals 13 residues. V gave up 1 base and J gave up 5 bases, with 8 bases separating them. Germline V gene data show CDR1 as SGHRS and CDR2 as YFSETQ. CDR3 in amino acids: CASSLSRIDTQYF. CDR3 DNA sequence: TGCGCCAGCAGCTTGTCCAGGATAGATACGCAGTATTTT.